One sample yielded the 9 T cell receptor beta chains listed below, sequenced in a study of cytomegalovirus exposure and HLA in healthy donors. PCR involved 60 Vbeta and 13 Jbeta primers. Assay used: immunoSEQ multiplex PCR; TCRdb lists only in-frame clones, some missing. The sample yields approximately 120,000 clones, around 77% seen once. Sample: PBMCs. These receptors were taken from a man aged 50 to 59 in good health and CMV-seronegative.

The genes are TRBV29-1 and TRBJ2-7, with a weak D call TRBD2 (6 bases). The CDR3 contains 12 residues. CDR1 and CDR2 from the germline V gene are SQVTM and ANQGSEA. CDR3 in DNA: TGCGGCTTCCAGGAGGGACTGGGAGAGCAGTACTTC. Translated: CGFQEGLGEQYF.

The V gene is TRBV7-8, the J gene TRBJ2-7; possibly TRBD2 for D (6 bases). With 5 bases removed from V and 7 bases from J, the gap between germline ends came to 15 bases. There are 13 residues in the CDR3. The germline gives CDR1 SGHVS, CDR2 FQNEAQ. The CDR3 is CASSPAEGGEQYF. In DNA, the CDR3 is TGTGCCAGCAGCCCCGCGGAGGGTGGAGAGCAGTACTTC.

The chain uses TRBV9 and TRBJ2-7, with 14 bases aligning to TRBD2. Germline-derived CDR1 and CDR2 are SGDLS and YYNGEE. The V segment lost 4 bases and the J segment 0 bases; nucleotides outside the gene matches: 9. The CDR3 length is 18 residues. Written as DNA, the CDR3 is TGTGCCAGCAGCCTCGGGACTAGCGGGAGATTTAGCTCCTACGAGCAGTACTTC. This encodes CASSLGTSGRFSSYEQYF. Together with reference TRBV9 and TRBJ2-7, the CDR3 gives the full variable domain: DSGVTQTPKHLITATGQRVTLRCSPRSGDLSVYWYQQSLDQGLQFLIQYYNGEERAKGNILERFSAQQFPDLHSELNLSSLELGDSALYFCASSLGTSGRFSSYEQYFGPGTRLTVT.

The chain has TRBV7-3 and TRBJ2-6, with 7 bases matching TRBD1. With V trimmed by 4 bases and J by 0 bases, 6 bases remained unmatched. The germline V gene has CDR1 SGHTA and CDR2 FQGTGA. The CDR3 has 17 residues. Here the CDR3 reads CASSSTGISSGANVLTF. In nucleotides, the CDR3 is TGTGCCAGCAGCTCGACAGGGATTAGCTCTGGGGCCAACGTCCTGACTTTC. Full variable domain (missing parts from reference TRBV7-3 and TRBJ2-6): GAGVSQTPSNKVTEKGKYVELRCDPISGHTALYWYRQSLGQGPEFLIYFQGTGAADDSGLPNDRFFAVRPEGSVSTLKIQRTERGDSAVYLCASSSTGISSGANVLTFGAGSRLTVL.

This clone has just a few counts. The J gene is TRBJ2-1, the V gene TRBV5-8; D is unclear. V was shortened by 1 base and J by 0 bases, with 11 bases between the two germline ends. The germline gives CDR1 SGHTS, CDR2 YDEGEE. The CDR3 covers 16 residues. The CDR3 sequence: CASSLRQVGSYNEQFF. CDR3 bases: TGTGCCAGCAGCTTGAGGCAGGTCGGCTCCTACAATGAGCAGTTCTTC.

The V call is TRBV5-4, the J call TRBJ2-1, with 12 bases that match TRBD2. V lost 0 bases to trimming and J lost 5 bases; unmatched junction nucleotides: 12. Germline-derived CDR1 and CDR2 are SGHNT and YYREEE (reference sequence). The length of the CDR3 is 19 residues. Written as DNA, the CDR3 is TGTGCCAGCAGCTTGGTTGGGCTAGCGGGAGGGGGGAAAAACAATGAGCAGTTCTTC. Translation: CASSLVGLAGGGKNNEQFF.

CDR3 coding DNA: TGCAGCGTTGTCGTCTTAGTGGGACTAGCGGGAGGCGAGCAGTACTTC. It codes for CSVVVLVGLAGGEQYF. The chain is built from TRBV29-1 and TRBJ2-5, with 15 bases that match TRBD2. The J call is uncertain, as TRBJ2-7 better fits the DNA end. Germline loops: CDR1 SQVTM, CDR2 ANQGSEA. CDR3 length equals 16 residues.

The chain employs TRBV2 and TRBJ2-5; D may be TRBD2 (6 bases). Germline values: CDR1 SNHLY, CDR2 FYNNEI. The CDR3 extends over 13 amino acids. Trimming shortened V by 7 bases and J by 4 bases, and 13 bases separated the two germline ends. The CDR3 is CASKAGWLETQYF. In nucleotides, the CDR3 is TGTGCCAGCAAGGCGGGATGGTTAGAGACCCAGTACTTC.

The rearrangement joins TRBV5-4 to TRBJ2-3; 9 nucleotides agree with TRBD2. The V gene's germline CDR1 is SGHNT and CDR2 YYREEE (reference sequence). V shed 1 base, J shed 5 bases, and the junction held 11 bases outside the gene matches. This CDR3 spans 17 amino acids. The CDR3 here is CASSLSAGGRGIDTQYF. As DNA, the CDR3 is TGTGCCAGCAGCTTGTCGGCGGGAGGGAGGGGGATAGATACGCAGTATTTT.